This passage covers 20 T cell receptor beta chains from one sample sequenced in a study of early T cells in non-severe SARS-CoV-2 infection (TCRdb year 2021). The library was produced with 5' RACE. The reads were generated on a NextSeq 500. TCRdb cleaned the public reads at Q25 with fastp, built clones with MiXCR and kept in-frame beta chains. Every entry covers one CDR3 protein and lists the most common genes and DNA from its rows. The sample table contains about 66,000 distinct CDR3 sequences; only one count was recorded for 9.1% of them. The top ten hold roughly 3% of the sample. Material: whole blood. The receptors here all came from an adult who was a healthcare worker with PCR-confirmed SARS-CoV-2 infection or an uninfected control (not recorded which).

V and J are TRBV5-1 and TRBJ2-1; D not certain. V gave up 0 bases and J gave up 6 bases, with 7 bases separating them. Germline lookup yields CDR1 SGHRS and CDR2 YFSETQ. This CDR3 comprises 13 residues. The CDR3 protein is CASSLAVSNEQFF. The DNA of the CDR3 is TGCGCCAGCAGCTTGGCCGTCTCCAATGAGCAGTTCTTC.

There are a few counts of this clonotype. The V gene is TRBV18, the J gene TRBJ2-1; 10 nucleotides line up with TRBD2. The CDR3 totals 15 residues. V was clipped by 1 base and J by 4 bases; unmatched bases: 1. Looked up from germline, CDR1 is KGHSH and CDR2 is LQKENI. The CDR3 loop reads CASSPRAGGYNEQFF. CDR3 coding DNA: TGTGCCAGCTCACCACGAGCGGGAGGGTACAATGAGCAGTTCTTC.

This chain connects TRBV7-7 to TRBJ2-2, with 9 bases identical to TRBD1. Germline assignment: CDR1 SSHAT and CDR2 FNYEAQ (reference sequence). The CDR3 contains 15 residues. V lost 5 bases to trimming and J lost 7 bases; unmatched junction nucleotides: 8. The chain's CDR3 is CASSAGQGGIGELFF. In DNA form, the CDR3 reads TGTGCCAGCAGCGCGGGACAGGGAGGGATCGGGGAGCTGTTTTTT. Complete variable domain (other parts from reference TRBV7-7 and TRBJ2-2): GAGVSQSPRYKVTKRGQDVTLRCDPISSHATLYWYQQALGQGPEFLTYFNYEAQPDKSGLPSDRFSAERPEGSISTLTIQRTEQRDSAMYRCASSAGQGGIGELFFGEGSRLTVL.

This clonotype was seen many times. The rearrangement joins TRBV20-1 to TRBJ2-2; a weak D match, TRBD2 (5 bases). Deletions cut 0 bases from V and 0 bases from J, with 8 bases between. The CDR3 extends over 15 amino acids. Germline CDR1 reads DFQATT; CDR2 reads SNEGSKA (reference sequence). The CDR3 nucleotides read TGCAGTGCTAGAGATGCGGGCGCGAACACCGGGGAGCTGTTTTTT. This sequence encodes CSARDAGANTGELFF.

The rearrangement joins TRBV6-5 to TRBJ2-3, with D perhaps TRBD1 (5 bases). V was cut by 5 bases and J by 6 bases, with 18 bases left in between. This CDR3 is built from 15 residues. CDR1 is MNHEY, CDR2 SVGAGI, per germline. CDR3 protein: CASSRAIGEGDTQYF. CDR3 nucleotide sequence: TGTGCCAGCAGTCGCGCGATAGGGGAAGGGGATACGCAGTATTTT.

In this sample, this clonotype turned up a few times. V gene TRBV10-3 combines with J gene TRBJ1-6; 7 nucleotides match TRBD1. J lost 7 bases, V lost 6 bases, and 3 bases had no gene match. Germline values: CDR1 ENHRY, CDR2 SYGVKD. CDR3 length: 13 residues. The DNA for the CDR3 is TGTGCCATCAGGACAGGGCTGAATTCACCCCTCCACTTT. Protein: CAIRTGLNSPLHF.

This clonotype was detected many times. This chain links TRBV20-1 with TRBJ2-7; 9 bases match TRBD1. J gave up 2 bases and V 6 bases, and 8 bases lay outside the gene matches. Germline V gene data show CDR1 as DFQATT and CDR2 as SNEGSKA (reference sequence). The CDR3 loop spans 14 amino acids. The CDR3 bases are TGCAGTGCAAAGCCGGGACAGGGACCCTACGAGCAGTACTTC. It yields the protein CSAKPGQGPYEQYF.

This rearrangement joins TRBV29-1 to TRBJ2-5, with D possibly TRBD1 on 6 matching bases. Looked up from germline, CDR1 is SQVTM and CDR2 is ANQGSEA. The CDR3 has 13 amino acids. Between the trimmed V and J ends, which lost 4 bases and 1 base, there was a span of 10 bases. CDR3 in DNA: TGCAGCGTTGGACAGGTCCCCCAAGAGACCCAGTACTTC. This encodes CSVGQVPQETQYF.

The rearrangement joins TRBV7-2 to TRBJ2-5, with a weak D call TRBD2 (6 bases). Germline V gene data show CDR1 as SGHTA and CDR2 as FQGNSA. V lost 3 bases to trimming and J lost 3 bases, with 8 bases between them. The length of the CDR3 is 13 residues. This chain's CDR3 is CASSFGGEETQYF. In DNA, the CDR3 is TGTGCCAGCAGCTTTGGAGGGGAAGAGACCCAGTACTTC.

The chain carries TRBV9 and TRBJ1-1; D call uncertain. Germline CDR1 is SGDLS and CDR2 is YYNGEE. The length of the CDR3 is 14 residues. Trimming took off 0 bases at V and 5 bases at J, with 11 bases between the two ends. The CDR3 nucleotides read TGTGCCAGCAGCGTAGAGGGCAGCTCAACTGAAGCTTTCTTT. It specifies CASSVEGSSTEAFF.

The chain joins TRBV27 to TRBJ2-1, with 7 bases identical to TRBD2. V shed 2 bases and J 8 bases; nucleotides not matched to a gene: 6. There are 14 residues in the CDR3. Germline-derived CDR1 and CDR2 are MNHEY and SMNVEV (reference sequence). The CDR3 spells CASSLAGEDYEQFF. The CDR3 DNA sequence: TGTGCCAGCAGTTTAGCGGGAGAGGATTATGAGCAGTTCTTC.

The chain combines TRBV7-9 with TRBJ2-5; 9 bases line up with TRBD2. The CDR3 is 15 residues long. CDR1 and CDR2 (germline): SEHNR, FQNEAQ (reference sequence). The V gene end was trimmed by 3 bases and the J gene end by 5 bases; junction bases not matched to a gene: 7. The CDR3 DNA reads as TGTGCCAGCAGCTTTCTTAGCGGGAGAGAGGAGACCCAGTACTTC. This codes for CASSFLSGREETQYF. The variable domain in full, with the rest retrieved from reference TRBV7-9 and TRBJ2-5, is DTGVSQNPRHKITKRGQNVTFRCDPISEHNRLYWYRQTLGQGPEFLTYFQNEAQLEKSRLLSDRFSAERPKGSFSTLEIQRTEQGDSAMYLCASSFLSGREETQYFGPGTRLLVL.

This clonotype appeared many times. The chain has TRBV6-6 and TRBJ2-3; D is unresolved. The CDR3 spans 12 residues. The germline CDR1 and CDR2 sequences are MNHNY and SVGAGI (reference sequence). Trimming took off 5 bases at V and 6 bases at J, with 9 bases between the two ends. The CDR3 DNA is TGTGCCAGCAGTACTTTCATGGATACGCAGTATTTT. Translating it yields CASSTFMDTQYF.

This clonotype has only a few counts. The chain links TRBV14 to TRBJ2-7; TRBD2 matches at 9 bases. The germline gives CDR1 SGHDN, CDR2 FVKESK. The CDR3 runs 15 residues. V lost 1 base to trimming and J lost 5 bases; unmatched junction nucleotides: 6. The CDR3 sequence: CASSQVAGGPDEQYF. The CDR3 region has the DNA TGTGCCAGCAGCCAAGTTGCGGGAGGGCCTGACGAGCAGTACTTC.

This clonotype was picked up a small number of times. This chain joins TRBV11-2 and TRBJ1-4; TRBD1 aligns across 8 bases. Losses at the gene ends were 3 bases for V and 1 base for J; bases not matched to a gene: 4. Germline V gives CDR1 SGHAT, CDR2 FQNNGV. CDR3 length: 16 amino acids. The CDR3 DNA reads TGTGCCAGCAGCTTGGGCAGGGGGCGAACTAATGAAAAACTGTTTTTT. It translates to CASSLGRGRTNEKLFF.

This chain uses TRBV10-2 with TRBJ2-3; D perhaps matches TRBD2 (5 bases). The germline CDR1 and CDR2 sequences are WSHSY and SAAADI. Trimming left V 6 bases short and J 5 bases short, with 15 bases between. The CDR3 covers 14 residues. CDR3 amino acids: CASRGGPVGDTQYF. The CDR3 DNA reads as TGCGCCAGCAGGGGCGGGCCTGTGGGAGATACGCAGTATTTT.

Of note for this clonotype: At one end the junction does not follow the germline gene, possibly because of a read error. V and J are TRBV5-6 and TRBJ2-1, with TRBD1 identical over 9 bases. The CDR3 extends over 16 amino acids. CDR1 is SGHDT and CDR2 is YYEEEE in the germline V gene. Here the CDR3 reads CVSSPVPGQGYNEQFF. As DNA, the CDR3 is TGTGTCAGCAGCCCGGTACCGGGACAGGGTTACAATGAGCAGTTCTTC.

There are many counts of this clonotype. V usage is TRBV7-8 and J usage is TRBJ2-7; D may be TRBD1 (6 bases). Between the trimmed V and J ends, which lost 4 bases and 0 bases, there was a span of 13 bases. The CDR3 is 15 amino acids. The germline V gene encodes CDR1 SGHVS and CDR2 FQNEAQ. Written as DNA, the CDR3 is TGTGCCAGCAGCTCCCAGACAGGATTCTCCTACGAGCAGTACTTC. Its translation: CASSSQTGFSYEQYF.

This clonotype was seen only a few times. The chain joins TRBV11-2 to TRBJ2-1; TRBD2 is a possible D gene (6 bases). Germline assignment: CDR1 SGHAT and CDR2 FQNNGV. The CDR3 loop spans 17 amino acids. V was pared by 1 base and J by 0 bases, with 13 bases between. CDR3 nucleotides: TGTGCCAGCAGCTTAGCTGGAGCGGGCAGCTCCTACAATGAGCAGTTCTTC. As protein: CASSLAGAGSSYNEQFF.

This clonotype was counted between two and nine times. The chain is built from TRBV29-1 and TRBJ2-3; 7 bases match TRBD1. The CDR3 length is 13 residues. The J segment lost 4 bases and the V segment lost 7 bases, leaving 8 bases of the junction unmatched. Germline CDR1 is SQVTM and CDR2 is ANQGSEA. This CDR3 reads CSANVGGADTQYF. The CDR3, as DNA: TGCAGCGCCAACGTAGGGGGCGCAGATACGCAGTATTTT.